The 2 T cell receptor beta chains reported below all come from one sample, sequenced in a study of OX40 agonist ivuxolimab in advanced cancers. Method: immunoSEQ multiplex PCR; TCRdb's copy keeps in-frame clones and lacks some. The data hold about 50,000 clones, with over 80% observed a single time. The specimen comprised CD4+ or CD8+ T cells sorted from blood, sampled in a trial of the OX40 agonist ivuxolimab. These receptors were taken from an adult with an advanced solid tumor such as melanoma, head and neck, liver or kidney cancer.

The V gene is TRBV6-5, the J gene TRBJ1-2; no clear D. CDR3 length: 14 residues. V was pared by 0 bases and J by 4 bases, with 9 bases between. Germline loops: CDR1 MNHEY, CDR2 SVGAGI. This CDR3 is CASSYSAWSYGYTF. In DNA form, the CDR3 reads TGTGCCAGCAGTTACTCAGCCTGGTCCTATGGCTACACCTTC.

V is TRBV5-6 and J is TRBJ1-1; D is perhaps TRBD1 (6 bases). V shed 3 bases and J shed 3 bases, with 9 bases lying between them. The CDR3 consists of 13 residues. The V gene's germline CDR1 is SGHDT and CDR2 YYEEEE. CDR3 DNA: TGTGCCAGCAGCTCCCAGGGGTACACTGAAGCTTTCTTT. It yields the protein CASSSQGYTEAFF.